Listed here are 28 T cell receptor beta chains from one sample, sequenced in a study of Tregs in tolerant kidney transplant recipients (dated by TCRdb to the late 2010s). Library construction relied on the immunoSEQ multiplex PCR assay. Here the immuneACCESS table is served through TCRdb, limited to in-frame sequences with V and J called. Missing clones are a known gap in these copies; in checked studies unresolved V genes cover under half, and the rest lacks a known reason. The sample table holds nearly 50,000 clones, of which about nine tenths were seen once. Around 16% of the sample is taken by the ten largest. The transplants used related donors with nonmyeloablative bone marrow transplantation, and mixed chimerism in the human trials was transient. This material consisted of CD8+ T cells from blood (PBMCs), taken 12 months after the transplant. The receptors derive from a human patient who received a combined kidney and bone marrow transplant. After transplantation, some T cells may belong to the graft donor instead of the recipient.

V is TRBV4-3 and J is TRBJ2-1, with TRBD2 as a possible D gene (5 bases). The CDR3 has 12 amino acids. V dropped 2 bases and J dropped 8 bases, with 7 bases sitting between them. Germline V gene data show CDR1 as LGHNA and CDR2 as YSLEER. The CDR3: CASSQWGDEQFF. CDR3 DNA: TGCGCCAGCAGCCAATGGGGAGATGAGCAGTTCTTC.

V is TRBV9 and J is TRBJ2-3; 13 bases agree with TRBD2. This CDR3 has 15 amino acids. CDR1 and CDR2 from the germline V gene are SGDLS and YYNGEE. Unmatched junction bases numbered 1, after V lost 3 bases and J lost 3 bases. The CDR3 bases are TGTGCCAGCAGCGGACTAGCGGGGGGTACAGATACGCAGTATTTT. It encodes CASSGLAGGTDTQYF. Using reference TRBV9 and TRBJ2-3 for the parts outside the CDR3, the full variable domain is DSGVTQTPKHLITATGQRVTLRCSPRSGDLSVYWYQQSLDQGLQFLIQYYNGEERAKGNILERFSAQQFPDLHSELNLSSLELGDSALYFCASSGLAGGTDTQYFGPGTRLTVL.

The rearrangement uses TRBV19 and TRBJ2-7, with TRBD1 matching over 10 bases. After removal of 4 bases from V and 3 bases from J, the junction contained 3 bases not matched to a gene. The CDR3 covers 14 residues. CDR1 is LNHDA and CDR2 is SQIVND in the germline V gene (reference sequence). The CDR3 sequence is CASSRTGGSYEQYF. The CDR3 coding sequence is TGTGCCAGTAGTAGGACAGGGGGAAGCTACGAGCAGTACTTC.

The genes are TRBV28 and TRBJ2-7, with D possibly matching TRBD1 (7 bases). V lost 4 bases and J lost 3, with 16 bases in between. There are 15 residues in the CDR3. Germline V CDR1 and CDR2: MDHEN, SYDVKM. The CDR3 sequence is CASSSAGQSLYEQYF. CDR3 sequence (DNA): TGTGCCAGCAGTTCTGCGGGACAGAGCCTCTACGAGCAGTACTTC.

This sequence joins TRBV11-2 and TRBJ2-7; the match to TRBD2 covers 14 bases. Germline V gives CDR1 SGHAT, CDR2 FQNNGV. This CDR3 spans 15 amino acids. Germline trimming cut 5 bases from V and 5 bases from J; bases unmatched to any gene: 5. CDR3 nucleotide sequence: TGTGCCAGCAGCCAGGGACTAGCGGGAGTGGACGAGCAGTACTTC. Amino acids: CASSQGLAGVDEQYF.

The chain recombines TRBV7-3 with TRBJ2-7, with D uncertain. Germline-derived CDR1 and CDR2 are SGHTA and FQGTGA. CDR3 length: 12 amino acids. Between the trimmed V and J ends, which lost 6 bases and 10 bases, there was a span of 16 bases. CDR3 nucleotides: TGTGCCAGCAGGGGCGCCGGTGGTCGTCAGTACTTC. It yields the protein CASRGAGGRQYF.

The chain links TRBV27 to TRBJ1-5, with D uncertain. This CDR3 contains 13 residues. The germline V gene encodes CDR1 MNHEY and CDR2 SMNVEV (reference sequence). Trimming removed 4 bases from V and 3 bases from J, with 7 bases in between. In DNA, the CDR3 is TGTGCCAGCAGTTACAGTATCAATCAGCCCCAGCATTTT. It specifies CASSYSINQPQHF.

The chain links TRBV6-5 to TRBJ2-2; D is possibly TRBD2 (6 bases). Trimming took 2 bases from V and 4 from J, leaving 11 bases between them. CDR3 size: 15 residues. Germline-derived CDR1 and CDR2 are MNHEY and SVGAGI. The CDR3 loop is CASSYALGGTGELFF. The CDR3 DNA follows: TGTGCCAGCAGTTACGCCTTGGGGGGCACCGGGGAGCTGTTTTTT.

The rearrangement joins TRBV9 to TRBJ2-1; D remains ambiguous. Germline CDR1 SGDLS, CDR2 YYNGEE. This CDR3 comprises 15 residues. V was shortened by 3 bases and J by 0 bases, with 10 bases between the two germline ends. The CDR3 sequence is CASSGKLDSYNEQFF. CDR3 bases: TGTGCCAGCAGCGGAAAACTTGACTCCTACAATGAGCAGTTCTTC. Looking up the rest from reference TRBV9 and TRBJ2-1 gives the full variable domain: DSGVTQTPKHLITATGQRVTLRCSPRSGDLSVYWYQQSLDQGLQFLIQYYNGEERAKGNILERFSAQQFPDLHSELNLSSLELGDSALYFCASSGKLDSYNEQFFGPGTRLTVL.

The chain joins TRBV7-9 to TRBJ1-1; D gene ambiguous. Germline V gene lookup returns CDR1 SEHNR and CDR2 FQNEAQ (reference sequence). V dropped 3 bases and J dropped 4 bases, with 6 bases sitting between them. This CDR3 has 12 amino acids. CDR3 protein: CASSFAGTEAFF. The CDR3 bases are TGTGCCAGCAGCTTTGCGGGCACTGAAGCTTTCTTT.

The V gene is TRBV5-1, the J gene TRBJ2-5; perhaps TRBD2 as D (5 bases). The CDR3 sequence is 18 residues long. V lost 0 bases and J lost 4, with 22 bases in between. Germline V gene lookup returns CDR1 SGHRS and CDR2 YFSETQ. The CDR3 is CASSLVSVTYRPGETQYF. The DNA for the CDR3 is TGCGCCAGCAGCTTGGTTAGCGTGACGTATCGACCAGGAGAGACCCAGTACTTC.

V usage is TRBV7-9 and J usage is TRBJ2-3, with a weak D call TRBD2 (6 bases). This CDR3 has 12 residues. CDR1 is SEHNR, CDR2 FQNEAQ, per germline (reference sequence). Trimming cost V 7 bases and J 9 bases, with 14 bases left between them. The CDR3 loop reads CASTIGLSTQYF. The DNA of the CDR3 is TGTGCCAGCACCATCGGACTATCGACGCAGTATTTT.

The chain couples TRBV10-3 to TRBJ2-7, with 8 bases matching TRBD2. This CDR3 spans 15 amino acids. V shed 2 bases, J shed 1 base, and the junction held 4 bases outside the gene matches. Per the germline V gene, CDR1 is ENHRY and CDR2 is SYGVKD. The CDR3 protein is CAISEPGGGSYEQYF. The CDR3 DNA reads as TGTGCCATCAGTGAGCCGGGGGGGGGTTCCTACGAGCAGTACTTC.

This chain's CDR3 is CASSHGTGGYYEQYF. CDR3 coding DNA: TGTGCCAGCAGCCATGGGACAGGGGGCTACTACGAGCAGTACTTC. The V gene is TRBV4-2, the J gene TRBJ2-5; 12 bases fit TRBD1. The J call is doubtful: the DNA matches TRBJ2-7 better. CDR1 and CDR2 from the germline V gene are LGHNA and YNFKEQ. The CDR3 extends over 15 amino acids.

The J gene is TRBJ2-1, the V gene TRBV7-6; TRBD2 might be the D (7 bases). Germline lookup yields CDR1 SGHVS and CDR2 FNYEAQ. Trimming removed 1 base at V and 7 bases at J, with 20 bases between. CDR3 length equals 17 residues. CDR3 protein: CASSLVQRTGGENEQFF. CDR3 DNA: TGTGCCAGCAGCTTAGTGCAACGGACGGGGGGCGAGAATGAGCAGTTCTTC.

This clone was seen once. The chain joins TRBV7-2 to TRBJ2-5; a weak D match, TRBD2 (6 bases). Per germline, CDR1 SGHTA and CDR2 FQGNSA. Trimming cost V 3 bases and J 5 bases, with 13 bases left between them. This CDR3 comprises 14 residues. The chain's CDR3 is CASSFGRVDETQYF. In DNA, the CDR3 is TGTGCCAGCAGCTTCGGGAGAGTAGATGAGACCCAGTACTTC.

The chain carries TRBV29-1 and TRBJ1-2; 7 bases are shared with TRBD1. The germline V gene has CDR1 SQVTM and CDR2 ANQGSEA. The CDR3 is 14 residues long. V trimming: 5 bases; J trimming: 2 bases; junction bases outside the gene matches: 8. The CDR3: CSVKSQGGNYGYTF. For the CDR3, the DNA is TGCAGCGTTAAGTCCCAGGGGGGAAACTATGGCTACACCTTC.

The genes are TRBV13 and TRBJ2-7; no clear D gene. V lost 5 bases to trimming and J lost 1 base, with 15 bases between them. The germline V gene encodes CDR1 PRHDT and CDR2 FYEKMQ (reference sequence). There are 15 residues in the CDR3. CDR3 region: CASSDRRSPSYEQYF. CDR3 sequence (DNA): TGTGCCAGCAGCGACCGACGGAGTCCATCCTACGAGCAGTACTTC.

This chain uses TRBV2 with TRBJ2-3, with TRBD2 identical over 7 bases. Germline trimming cut 7 bases from V and 6 bases from J; bases unmatched to any gene: 13. The CDR3 totals 15 residues. Per the germline V gene, CDR1 is SNHLY and CDR2 is FYNNEI. DNA for the CDR3: TGTGCCAGCATCCCCGGGGGGTCAGAAGGGGATACGCAGTATTTT. This gives the protein CASIPGGSEGDTQYF.

The chain employs TRBV19 and TRBJ2-2, with a weak D call TRBD1 (7 bases). This CDR3 comprises 14 residues. CDR1 and CDR2 (germline): LNHDA, SQIVND (reference sequence). V lost 7 bases to trimming and J lost 3 bases, with 12 bases between them. CDR3 coding DNA: TGTGCCAGTACGGAGGGACAGTACACCGGGGAGCTGTTTTTT. Translated: CASTEGQYTGELFF. Based on the CDR3 plus reference TRBV19 and TRBJ2-2, the full variable domain is DGGITQSPKYLFRKEGQNVTLSCEQNLNHDAMYWYRQDPGQGLRLIYYSQIVNDFQKGDIAEGYSVSREKKESFPLTVTSAQKNPTAFYLCASTEGQYTGELFFGEGSRLTVL.

This chain links TRBV19 with TRBJ2-7, with D unresolved. Germline V gene lookup returns CDR1 LNHDA and CDR2 SQIVND (reference sequence). The V and J ends lost 7 bases and 0 bases respectively, with 10 bases between them. The CDR3 has 13 amino acids. CDR3 sequence (DNA): TGTGCCAGTACTAGTGAAACCTCCTACGAGCAGTACTTC. As protein: CASTSETSYEQYF.

This clone came up a few times. The chain employs TRBV11-2 and TRBJ1-2; D is undetermined. Trimming cost V 0 bases and J 6 bases, with 14 bases left between them. The length of the CDR3 is 15 residues. Germline V gene sequence: CDR1 SGHAT, CDR2 FQNNGV. The CDR3, as DNA: TGTGCCAGCAGCTTAGATAATCAGGCCCCACATGGCTACACCTTC. As protein: CASSLDNQAPHGYTF.

The CDR3 is CASSLDPRGLAGPDEQFF. CDR3 bases: TGTGCCAGCAGCTTAGATCCCCGGGGACTAGCGGGACCGGATGAGCAGTTCTTC. This sequence joins TRBV11-3 and TRBJ2-1; 13 nucleotides match TRBD2. The CDR3 has 18 amino acids. Germline trimming cut 0 bases from V and 8 bases from J; bases unmatched to any gene: 10. Germline loops: CDR1 SGHNT, CDR2 YENEEA.

The V call is TRBV7-3, the J call TRBJ2-1; 9 bases line up with TRBD2. The length of the CDR3 is 15 residues. Germline V lookup: CDR1 SGHTA, CDR2 FQGTGA. V lost 3 bases to trimming and J lost 0 bases; unmatched junction nucleotides: 0. CDR3 in DNA: TGTGCCAGCAGCTTTAGCGGGAGCTCCTACAATGAGCAGTTCTTC. Translated, it gives CASSFSGSSYNEQFF.

V gene TRBV28 combines with J gene TRBJ2-5; D is undetermined. The V end was cut by 1 base, the J end by 0 bases, with 3 bases between. Germline-derived CDR1 and CDR2 are MDHEN and SYDVKM. The CDR3 is made up of 13 amino acids. CDR3 DNA: TGTGCCAGCAGTTTATACAACCAAGAGACCCAGTACTTC. Translating it yields CASSLYNQETQYF.

To note about this clone: Other nucleotide sequences in the sample specify the same CDR3. The rearrangement joins TRBV7-8 to TRBJ2-7, with 10 bases aligning to TRBD2. Germline CDR1 reads SGHVS; CDR2 reads FQNEAQ. The junction had 3 bases not matched to a gene; V was cut back by 6 bases and J by 7 bases. The CDR3 spans 12 residues. This chain's CDR3 is CASSLAGVEQYF. CDR3 nucleotides: TGTGCCAGCAGTCTAGCGGGAGTAGAGCAGTACTTC.

This clone appeared once. The chain employs TRBV4-3 and TRBJ2-5; 8 bases agree with TRBD2. The end of the DNA is better explained by TRBJ2-7, so the J call may be wrong. The CDR3 is 15 amino acids. Germline lookup yields CDR1 LGHNA and CDR2 YSLEER. The CDR3 DNA reads TGCGCCAGCAGCCAAGTAGCGGGGAGCTCCTACGAGCAGTACTTC. It translates to CASSQVAGSSYEQYF.

In nucleotides, the CDR3 is TGTGCCAGCAGCTATAGCGGGAGGGCCCTGTTCTTC. This sequence encodes CASSYSGRALFF. The chain carries TRBV5-4 and TRBJ2-1, with 11 bases matching TRBD2. The CDR3 is made up of 12 amino acids. CDR1 SGHNT and CDR2 YYREEE come from the germline V gene (reference sequence). Trimming cost V 3 bases and J 15 bases; bases outside gene matches: 5.